The clone carrying this T cell receptor (beta chain) was picked up many times. What it binds is not known. The junction differs from germline at one of its ends, possibly a read error. Germline V CDR1 and CDR2: SGHRS, YFSETQ. The CDR3 covers 12 residues. This record belongs to a study of T-cell memory formation after mild COVID-19. 5'RACE, which relied on constant-segment primers, yielded TCR alpha and TCR beta cDNA libraries carrying sample barcodes and UMIs. TCRdb reanalysed the 5' RACE reads using MiXCR and keeps one entry per CDR3 protein. This table holds some 300,000 distinct CDR3 sequences, about 20% found once. Study-level results: Memory sampled before infection contained some responding clones, suggesting cross-reactive memory joined.

The specimen was PBMCs or a T cell subset sorted from them (not recorded which). This clonotype was sampled from a man aged 18-30 years who had mild COVID-19 (a few samples of this study predate the infection). Cell type and time point are not known. The chain has TRBV5-1 and TRBJ2-1, with D maybe TRBD2 (6 bases). CDR3 DNA: TGTGCCAGCAGTCCCGGGGGTGGTGAGCAGTTCTTC. Amino acids: CASSPGGGEQFF.